A single sample is the source of the 10 T cell receptor beta chains below, sequenced in a study of control samples from healthy donors and cancer patients. TCRdb's copy holds only in-frame clones and misses some; the assay was immunoSEQ multiplex PCR. The sample has more than 45,000 clones; over 90% are singletons. Source material: PBMCs. The source is a woman in her fifties or sixties with head and neck cancer.

To note about this clone: Germline is not matched at one junction end, which may reflect a read error. The chain's CDR3 is CASSSGGLGPYF. The CDR3 coding sequence is TGCGCCAGCAGTAGCGGAGGGTTGGGGCCATACTTC. The chain uses TRBV5-1 and TRBJ1-2, with a possible D match to TRBD1 (5 bases). Germline V gene data show CDR1 as SGHRS and CDR2 as YFSETQ. The CDR3 length is 12 residues.

This clone has more than one count but fewer than ten. The gene calls are TRBV4-1 and TRBJ1-5; 7 nucleotides agree with TRBD1. The germline V gene encodes CDR1 MGHRA and CDR2 YSYEKL. The CDR3 consists of 14 residues. Unmatched junction bases numbered 1, after V lost 1 base and J lost 4 bases. CDR3 protein: CASSQAGQNQPQHF. The CDR3 DNA follows: TGCGCCAGCAGCCAAGCGGGACAGAATCAGCCCCAGCATTTT.

The V call is TRBV7-2, the J call TRBJ2-5; 14 positions agree with TRBD2. Germline V gene lookup returns CDR1 SGHTA and CDR2 FQGNSA. The V gene end was trimmed by 3 bases and the J gene end by 5 bases; junction bases not matched to a gene: 5. The CDR3 is made up of 16 amino acids. The CDR3 region is CASSLRLAGGDETQYF. CDR3 DNA: TGTGCCAGCAGCTTGCGACTAGCGGGAGGGGACGAGACCCAGTACTTC.

This chain connects TRBV28 to TRBJ2-1; possible D gene TRBD2, 5 bases. The CDR3 is 15 residues long. V was shortened by 3 bases and J by 1 base, with 10 bases between the two germline ends. Germline V lookup: CDR1 MDHEN, CDR2 SYDVKM. CDR3 sequence (DNA): TGTGCCAGCAGTTTGACGGGAATATCCTACAATGAGCAGTTCTTC. It specifies CASSLTGISYNEQFF.

The chain carries TRBV7-2 and TRBJ1-5; D is uncertain. Trimming removed 7 bases at V and 5 bases at J, with 15 bases between. The CDR3 consists of 14 residues. Looked up from germline, CDR1 is SGHTA and CDR2 is FQGNSA. Written as DNA, the CDR3 is TGTGCCAGCACCGTCGAAGGCATGGATCAGCCCCAGCATTTT. It specifies CASTVEGMDQPQHF.

This clone was recorded once. The chain couples TRBV3-1 (or the pseudogene TRBV3-2) to TRBJ2-2, with 8 nucleotides matching TRBD2. Germline V CDR1 and CDR2: LGHDT, YNNKEL (reference sequence). CDR3 size: 15 residues. J lost 6 bases, V lost 11 bases, and 14 bases had no gene match. The CDR3: CARRRGTGGAGELFF. For the CDR3, the DNA is TGTGCCCGCCGCCGGGGGACCGGGGGGGCCGGGGAGCTGTTTTTT.

The V call is TRBV18, the J call TRBJ2-1; 8 bases agree with TRBD2. V lost 3 bases and J lost 7; bases outside the gene matches: 8. The CDR3 is 15 residues long. Looked up from germline, CDR1 is KGHSH and CDR2 is LQKENI. CDR3: CASSPPGGQENEQFF. The CDR3 DNA is TGTGCCAGCTCACCGCCGGGGGGGCAGGAAAATGAGCAGTTCTTC.

The chain uses TRBV27 and TRBJ2-7; TRBD2 aligns across 11 bases. This CDR3 region has 15 residues. With V trimmed by 4 bases and J by 5 bases, 7 bases remained unmatched. The germline V gene has CDR1 MNHEY and CDR2 SMNVEV (reference sequence). The CDR3 sequence is CASSSPLAGEDEQYF. CDR3 nucleotides: TGTGCCAGCAGTTCACCACTAGCGGGAGAGGACGAGCAGTACTTC.

The chain combines TRBV7-9 with TRBJ2-1, with TRBD2 identical over 7 bases. V was clipped by 6 bases and J by 3 bases; unmatched bases: 11. The germline V gene encodes CDR1 SEHNR and CDR2 FQNEAQ (reference sequence). The CDR3 length is 16 residues. The CDR3 region is CASRSPGTNFYNEQFF. DNA of the CDR3: TGTGCCAGCAGATCCCCCGGGACTAACTTCTACAATGAGCAGTTCTTC.

This clone occurred once. This rearrangement joins TRBV6-2 or TRBV6-3 to TRBJ2-1, with 9 positions matching TRBD1. The CDR3 extends over 16 amino acids. Looked up from germline, CDR1 is MNHEY and CDR2 is SVGEGT. V trimming: 7 bases; J trimming: 2 bases; junction bases outside the gene matches: 9. The CDR3 is CASNPGQGAAYNEQFF. DNA for the CDR3: TGTGCCAGCAACCCGGGACAGGGTGCAGCCTACAATGAGCAGTTCTTC.